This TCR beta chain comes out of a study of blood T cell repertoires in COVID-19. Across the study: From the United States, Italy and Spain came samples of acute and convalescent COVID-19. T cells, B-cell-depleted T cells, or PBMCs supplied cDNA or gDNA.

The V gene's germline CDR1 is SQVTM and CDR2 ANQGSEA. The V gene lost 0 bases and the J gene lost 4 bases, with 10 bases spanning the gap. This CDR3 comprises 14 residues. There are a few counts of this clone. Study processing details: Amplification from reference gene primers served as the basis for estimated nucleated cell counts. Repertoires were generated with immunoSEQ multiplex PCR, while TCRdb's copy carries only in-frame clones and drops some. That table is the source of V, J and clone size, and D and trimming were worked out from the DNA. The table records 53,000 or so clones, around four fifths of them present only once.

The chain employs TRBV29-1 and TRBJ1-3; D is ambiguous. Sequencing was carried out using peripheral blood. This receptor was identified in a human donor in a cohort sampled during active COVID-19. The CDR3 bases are TGCAGCGTTGAAGATCAAGGCAGGGGAAACACCATATATTTT. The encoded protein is CSVEDQGRGNTIYF.